The 30 T cell receptor beta chains given below trace back to one sample, sequenced in a study of T cells after yellow fever vaccination. Using its own MiXCR run on the 5' RACE reads, TCRdb lists one record per CDR3 protein. The sample gives approximately 140,000 distinct CDR3 sequences, more than 6% of which show up once; around 0.73% is in the top ten. Sequencing used CD4+ T cells sorted from PBMCs, obtained 5 days after the yellow fever booster vaccination. These receptors all come from a man aged 25 to 40 who received the YFV17D yellow fever vaccine.

The V gene is TRBV30, the J gene TRBJ2-7, with 7 bases identical to TRBD2. With 4 bases clipped from V and 3 bases from J, the junction kept 9 bases outside the gene matches. CDR1 and CDR2 from the germline V gene are GTSNPN and SVGIG (reference sequence). The CDR3 totals 14 residues. CDR3 nucleotide sequence: TGTGCCTGGATGAGTGGGGGGAGGGGCTACGAGCAGTACTTC. This encodes CAWMSGGRGYEQYF.

This clonotype was seen repeatedly, ten times or more. The rearrangement joins TRBV4-2 to TRBJ1-3; weak D call: TRBD1 (6 bases). CDR1 LGHNA and CDR2 YNFKEQ come from the germline V gene. The CDR3 loop spans 18 amino acids. Trimming removed 0 bases at V and 1 base at J, with 16 bases between. The CDR3 here is CASSQDQGFGGSGNTIYF. In DNA form, the CDR3 reads TGTGCCAGCAGCCAAGATCAGGGGTTCGGGGGATCTGGAAACACCATATATTTT.

This clonotype was seen ten or more times. The J gene is TRBJ2-7, the V gene TRBV7-6; 12 bases agree with TRBD2. Germline CDR1 and CDR2: SGHVS and FNYEAQ. The V gene end was trimmed by 4 bases and the J gene end by 2 bases; junction bases not matched to a gene: 0. CDR3 length equals 14 residues. The CDR3, as DNA: TGTGCCAGCAGCTCTAGCGGGAGGGCCTACGAGCAGTACTTC. Translating gives CASSSSGRAYEQYF.

This clonotype was seen ten or more times. V usage is TRBV6-1 and J usage is TRBJ2-3, with D perhaps TRBD2 (5 bases). The CDR3 consists of 13 residues. Germline V gene lookup returns CDR1 MNHNS and CDR2 SASEGT. V was shortened by 10 bases and J by 2 bases, with 13 bases between the two germline ends. The DNA for the CDR3 is TGTGCCACCGGGGAAGGGTTCACAGATACGCAGTATTTT. Translation: CATGEGFTDTQYF.

The chain recombines TRBV5-1 with TRBJ2-3, with D unclear. Germline assignment: CDR1 SGHRS and CDR2 YFSETQ. The CDR3 has 13 residues. V dropped 4 bases and J dropped 4 bases, with 10 bases sitting between them. In DNA form, the CDR3 reads TGCGCCAGCAGCCCAACCTTTGCAGATACGCAGTATTTT. This sequence encodes CASSPTFADTQYF.

This clonotype was observed many times. The CDR3 here is CAISESKGDQTQYF. CDR3 DNA sequence: TGTGCCATCAGTGAGTCGAAGGGGGATCAGACCCAGTACTTC. V is TRBV10-3 and J is TRBJ2-5; TRBD1 might be the D (6 bases). V was pared by 0 bases and J by 6 bases, with 11 bases between. This CDR3 has 14 residues. Germline CDR1 ENHRY, CDR2 SYGVKD.

Of note for this clonotype: This clone may be a read error of a much larger clone one base away. This chain connects TRBV21-1 to TRBJ2-7; the listed D gene, TRBD1, was not tested against the DNA. TRBV21-1 constitutes a pseudogene. This CDR3 contains 12 residues. CDR3 nucleotides: TGTGCCAGCAGCAAAGATTGTCCCAAGCAGTACTTC. Translated: CASSKDCPKQYF.

In this sample, this clonotype turned up many times. The J gene is TRBJ1-5, the V gene TRBV11-2, with D possibly matching TRBD1 (5 bases). The CDR3 runs to 14 residues. Trimming shortened V by 5 bases and J by 3 bases, and 11 bases separated the two germline ends. Looked up from germline, CDR1 is SGHAT and CDR2 is FQNNGV. CDR3 region: CASSKAGPNQPQHF. The CDR3 DNA follows: TGTGCCAGCAGCAAGGCGGGGCCCAATCAGCCCCAGCATTTT.

This clonotype was observed at least ten times. Written as DNA, the CDR3 is TGTGCCAGCAGGCAAATAGCGGGAGGTACCTACGAGCAGTACTTC. Its protein product is CASRQIAGGTYEQYF. The chain links TRBV6-1 to TRBJ2-7; 10 bases are a match to TRBD2. CDR1 MNHNS and CDR2 SASEGT come from the germline V gene. V lost 6 bases to trimming and J lost 2 bases; unmatched junction nucleotides: 7. The length of the CDR3 is 15 residues.

This clonotype has a count of ten or more. The chain is built from TRBV5-1 and TRBJ2-5, with TRBD2 identical over 10 bases. Germline CDR1 is SGHRS and CDR2 is YFSETQ. The ends lost 4 bases at V and 5 bases at J; junction bases unmatched: 11. This CDR3 has 16 residues. The chain's CDR3 is CASSPTPGSGGETQYF. The CDR3 bases are TGCGCCAGCAGCCCCACCCCGGGTAGCGGGGGGGAGACCCAGTACTTC.

This clonotype was observed at least ten times. The chain joins TRBV7-2 to TRBJ1-1; 7 nucleotides match TRBD1. This CDR3 contains 15 residues. The junction had 12 bases not matched to a gene; V was cut back by 5 bases and J by 6 bases. Germline V gene sequence: CDR1 SGHTA, CDR2 FQGNSA. Here the CDR3 DNA reads TGTGCCAGCAGCCTTCGACAGGGTAATTTCGCTGAAGCTTTCTTT. As protein: CASSLRQGNFAEAFF.

This clonotype was counted only a few times. The V call is TRBV5-1, the J call TRBJ2-1, with D possibly TRBD2 on 6 matching bases. Germline V gene data show CDR1 as SGHRS and CDR2 as YFSETQ. This CDR3 has 14 residues. V was trimmed by 4 bases and J by 4 bases, leaving 12 bases between them. The chain's CDR3 is CASSQEAGYNEQFF. CDR3 sequence (DNA): TGCGCCAGCAGCCAGGAGGCGGGATACAATGAGCAGTTCTTC.

This clonotype came up many times. The chain is built from TRBV3-1 and TRBJ1-1, with a possible D match to TRBD1 (6 bases). Trimming stripped 4 bases from V and 1 base from J, with 7 bases between. This CDR3 has 13 amino acids. Germline CDR1 is LGHDT and CDR2 is YNNKEL (reference sequence). CDR3 bases: TGTGCCAGCAGCCCCAGGGGGAACACTGAAGCTTTCTTT. The encoded protein is CASSPRGNTEAFF. The complete variable domain, with remaining parts taken from reference TRBV3-1 and TRBJ1-1, reads DTAVSQTPKYLVTQMGNDKSIKCEQNLGHDTMYWYKQDSKKFLKIMFSYNNKELIINETVPNRFSPKSPDKAHLNLHINSLELGDSAVYFCASSPRGNTEAFFGQGTRLTVV.

This clonotype was observed many times. The chain is built from TRBV28 and TRBJ2-1, with 9 bases identical to TRBD2. Germline CDR1 and CDR2: MDHEN and SYDVKM. CDR3 length: 16 residues. Unmatched junction bases numbered 10, after V lost 5 bases and J lost 5 bases. The CDR3 sequence is CASSPLRGRADNEQFF. As DNA, the CDR3 is TGTGCCAGCAGTCCCCTCCGCGGGAGGGCTGACAATGAGCAGTTCTTC.

This clonotype was observed many times. The V gene is TRBV5-1, the J gene TRBJ2-1; 7 positions match TRBD2. This CDR3 spans 14 amino acids. Germline CDR1 reads SGHRS; CDR2 reads YFSETQ. J lost 7 bases, V lost 2 bases, and 6 bases had no gene match. This CDR3 is CASSFLRESNEQFF. In nucleotides, the CDR3 is TGCGCCAGCAGCTTTCTGCGGGAGTCTAATGAGCAGTTCTTC.

This clonotype was counted many times. The V call is TRBV25-1, the J call TRBJ1-1; 9 positions match TRBD1. Trimming removed 6 bases from V and 4 bases from J; junction bases left unmatched: 3. The CDR3 length is 13 residues. The germline gives CDR1 MGHDK, CDR2 SYGVNS. The CDR3 loop is CASRDRGVTEAFF. DNA of the CDR3: TGTGCCAGCAGGGACAGGGGCGTCACTGAAGCTTTCTTT.

This clonotype was detected ten times or more. The genes are TRBV5-1 and TRBJ1-3; D remains ambiguous. The V and J ends lost 4 bases and 0 bases respectively, with 5 bases between them. Germline loops: CDR1 SGHRS, CDR2 YFSETQ. This CDR3 region has 13 residues. The CDR3 DNA reads TGCGCCAGCAGCCCCGACTCTGGAAACACCATATATTTT. It translates to CASSPDSGNTIYF.

There are a few counts of this clonotype. The chain uses TRBV25-1 and TRBJ2-4; weak D call: TRBD2 (5 bases). Trimming shortened V by 4 bases and J by 7 bases, and 11 bases separated the two germline ends. Germline V gives CDR1 MGHDK, CDR2 SYGVNS. The CDR3 totals 13 residues. The CDR3 region has the DNA TGTGCCAGCAGTGTAGAGGGCGGGAACATTCAGTACTTC. Protein sequence: CASSVEGGNIQYF.

This clonotype was observed at least ten times. The V and J genes are TRBV5-1 and TRBJ2-2; D may correspond to TRBD1 or TRBD2 (6 bases each). V lost 6 bases and J 0 bases, leaving 15 bases between the germline ends. CDR3 length: 16 amino acids. Germline CDR1 reads SGHRS; CDR2 reads YFSETQ. CDR3 in DNA: TGCGCCAGCACCCGCTCGGGGGACACGAACACCGGGGAGCTGTTTTTT. Protein sequence: CASTRSGDTNTGELFF.

This clonotype was picked up many times. The chain has TRBV4-1 and TRBJ2-1; 10 nucleotides match TRBD2. Germline assignment: CDR1 MGHRA and CDR2 YSYEKL. There are 15 residues in the CDR3. V lost 2 bases, J lost 9 bases, and 7 bases stayed unmatched. The CDR3 spells CASSQRLAGEFEQFF. CDR3 DNA: TGCGCCAGCAGCCAACGCCTAGCGGGAGAGTTTGAGCAGTTCTTC.

This clonotype appeared many times. The CDR3 nucleotides read TGCAGTGCTCCTCGGGACAGGGGGTCCTTAGGTGATGAGCAGTTCTTC. Translating gives CSAPRDRGSLGDEQFF. V gene TRBV20-1 combines with J gene TRBJ2-1; 11 bases match TRBD1. Germline V gene lookup returns CDR1 DFQATT and CDR2 SNEGSKA (reference sequence). J gave up 8 bases and V 5 bases, and 14 bases lay outside the gene matches. This CDR3 is 16 amino acids long.

This clonotype was seen at least ten times. This chain connects TRBV12-3 or TRBV12-4 to TRBJ2-5; D gene ambiguous. V shed 2 bases and J shed 2 bases, with 12 bases lying between them. The CDR3 has 15 residues. CDR3 residues: CASSLRSQSQETQYF. In DNA form, the CDR3 reads TGTGCCAGCAGTTTAAGGAGTCAGTCACAAGAGACCCAGTACTTC.

This clonotype was picked up many times. The CDR3 DNA reads TGTGCCAGCAGCCGACTAGCGGGAGGACAAGAGACCCAGTACTTC. Encoded protein: CASSRLAGGQETQYF. The chain joins TRBV7-9 to TRBJ2-5, with 13 bases aligning to TRBD2. The germline V gene has CDR1 SEHNR and CDR2 FQNEAQ (reference sequence). This CDR3 contains 15 residues. The V gene end was trimmed by 5 bases and the J gene end by 2 bases; junction bases not matched to a gene: 2.

In its sample, this clonotype was seen many times. CDR3 residues: CASSHSTGGSEQFF. CDR3 nucleotides: TGTGCCAGCAGTCACTCTACAGGGGGAAGTGAGCAGTTCTTC. V gene TRBV12-3 or TRBV12-4 combines with J gene TRBJ2-1; TRBD1 aligns across 8 bases. The CDR3 totals 14 residues. Losses at the gene ends were 5 bases for V and 9 bases for J; bases not matched to a gene: 9.

Comment on this clonotype: An end of the junction does not agree with germline; a read error may underlie this. The V gene is TRBV5-6, the J gene TRBJ2-2; the D is unclear. This CDR3 spans 14 amino acids. The germline gives CDR1 SGHDT, CDR2 YYEEEE. The CDR3 loop reads CAISSGPFTGELFF. The CDR3, as DNA: TGTGCCATCAGCTCCGGGCCTTTCACCGGGGAGCTGTTTTTT.

This clonotype showed up many times. V is TRBV10-3 and J is TRBJ2-2; D possibly corresponds to TRBD1 (6 bases). Germline V lookup: CDR1 ENHRY, CDR2 SYGVKD. The V gene lost 3 bases and the J gene lost 5 bases, with 16 bases spanning the gap. The CDR3 is made up of 16 amino acids. CDR3 loop: CAISDTGRGSTGELFF. The CDR3 DNA sequence: TGTGCCATCAGTGATACAGGGAGAGGATCGACCGGGGAGCTGTTTTTT.

This clonotype was counted many times. The chain has TRBV3-1 and TRBJ2-4; 7 positions match TRBD1. Germline V lookup: CDR1 LGHDT, CDR2 YNNKEL (reference sequence). After removal of 1 base from V and 6 bases from J, the junction contained 3 bases not matched to a gene. This CDR3 is 14 amino acids long. Here the CDR3 reads CASSQGDSRNIQYF. The CDR3 DNA follows: TGTGCCAGCAGCCAAGGGGACAGCCGAAACATTCAGTACTTC.

This clonotype was recorded at least ten times. The V gene is TRBV21-1, the J gene TRBJ2-7; TRBD1 is the table's D call, not checked against the DNA. TRBV21-1 is a pseudogene locus. The CDR3 has 17 residues. CDR3 protein: CASSKNQSDTTYYEQYF. CDR3 DNA sequence: TGTGCCAGCAGTAAAAATCAATCGGACACCACCTACTACGAGCAGTACTTC.

This clonotype came up many times. V usage is TRBV2 and J usage is TRBJ2-7; TRBD2 matches 14 bases. Germline V gene data show CDR1 as SNHLY and CDR2 as FYNNEI. The trim removed 5 bases at V and 2 bases at J, leaving 5 bases unmatched. The CDR3 has 16 residues. In DNA form, the CDR3 reads TGTGCCAGCAGTTTGGGACTAGCGGGAGTTACCTACGAGCAGTACTTC. This sequence encodes CASSLGLAGVTYEQYF.

This clonotype came up many times. This chain links TRBV29-1 with TRBJ2-3, with D unresolved. Trimming pared 7 bases from V and 1 base from J, leaving 6 bases between. CDR3 size: 11 residues. The germline V gene has CDR1 SQVTM and CDR2 ANQGSEA. For the CDR3, the DNA is TGCAGCGGCGGCGGCACAGATACGCAGTATTTT. Its translation is CSGGGTDTQYF.